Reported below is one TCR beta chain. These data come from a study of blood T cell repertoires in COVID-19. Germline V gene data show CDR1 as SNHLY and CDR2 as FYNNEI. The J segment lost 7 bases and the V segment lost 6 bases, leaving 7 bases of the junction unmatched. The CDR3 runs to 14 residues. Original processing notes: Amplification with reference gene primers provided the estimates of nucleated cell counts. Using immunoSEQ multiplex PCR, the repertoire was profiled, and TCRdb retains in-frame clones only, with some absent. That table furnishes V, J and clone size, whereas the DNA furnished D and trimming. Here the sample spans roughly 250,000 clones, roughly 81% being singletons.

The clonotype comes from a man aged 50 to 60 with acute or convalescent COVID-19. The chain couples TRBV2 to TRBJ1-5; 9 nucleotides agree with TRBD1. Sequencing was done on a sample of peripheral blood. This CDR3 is CASRGTGSFQPQHF. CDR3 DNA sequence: TGTGCCAGCAGAGGGACAGGGAGTTTCCAGCCCCAGCATTTT.